The subject of this entry is one TCR beta chain. Described treatment: over 15 received Ad26.COV2.S at low or high dose, single or two shots; a few received placebo; per-sample allocation not given. Samples analyzed were those drawn on day 63 after the first vaccine or placebo injection. The shot given was an Ad26 vector that makes Wuhan-strain SARS-CoV-2 spike. The sample originates from a study of Ad26.COV2.S vaccination and SARS-CoV-2 variants. Per germline, CDR1 LGHDT and CDR2 YNNKEL (reference sequence). Trimming at V came to 4 bases and at J to 4 bases, leaving 11 bases not matched to a gene. This CDR3 is built from 16 residues. TCRdb's copy holds only in-frame clones and misses some; the assay was immunoSEQ multiplex PCR. This table has hundreds of thousands of clones, around 90% appearing once.

The clonotype comes from a person between 18 and 65 years old who received the Ad26.COV2.S COVID-19 vaccine or a placebo. The sequences come from peripheral blood, collected in a trial of Ad26.COV2.S vaccine versus placebo. The rearrangement links TRBV3-1 (or the pseudogene TRBV3-2) to TRBJ2-5; 8 bases are a match to TRBD1. The CDR3 region has the DNA TGTGCCAGCAGCCTCCCGGGACAGGTGTTTGGAGAGACCCAGTACTTC. It codes for CASSLPGQVFGETQYF.